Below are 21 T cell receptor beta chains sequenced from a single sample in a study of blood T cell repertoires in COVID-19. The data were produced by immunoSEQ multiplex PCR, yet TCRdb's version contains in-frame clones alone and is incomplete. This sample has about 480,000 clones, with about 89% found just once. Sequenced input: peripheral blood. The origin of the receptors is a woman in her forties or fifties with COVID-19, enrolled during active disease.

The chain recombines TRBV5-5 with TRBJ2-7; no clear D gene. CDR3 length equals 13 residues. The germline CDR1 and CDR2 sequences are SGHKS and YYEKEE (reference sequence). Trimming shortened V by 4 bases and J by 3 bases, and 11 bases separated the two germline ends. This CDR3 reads CASSPQLGYEQYF. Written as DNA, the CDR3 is TGTGCCAGCAGCCCACAGTTGGGCTACGAGCAGTACTTC.

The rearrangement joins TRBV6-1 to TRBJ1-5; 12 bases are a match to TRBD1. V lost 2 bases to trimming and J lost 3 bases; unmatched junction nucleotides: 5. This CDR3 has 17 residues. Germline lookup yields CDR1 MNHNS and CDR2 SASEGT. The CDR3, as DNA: TGTGCCAGCAGTGAAATTCTGGGACAGGGGGCCAATCAGCCCCAGCATTTT. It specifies CASSEILGQGANQPQHF.

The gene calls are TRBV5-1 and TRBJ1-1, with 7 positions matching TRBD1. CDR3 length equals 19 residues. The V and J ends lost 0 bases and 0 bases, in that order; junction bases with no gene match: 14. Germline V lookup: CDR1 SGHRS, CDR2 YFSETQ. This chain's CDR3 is CASSLGITPGGFMNTEAFF. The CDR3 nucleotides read TGCGCCAGCAGCTTGGGGATAACGCCAGGGGGATTTATGAACACTGAAGCTTTCTTT.

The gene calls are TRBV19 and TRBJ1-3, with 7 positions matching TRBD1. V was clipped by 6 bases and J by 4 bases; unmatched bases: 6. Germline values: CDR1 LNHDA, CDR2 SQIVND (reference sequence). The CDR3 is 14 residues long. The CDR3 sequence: CASRSTTGGNTIYF. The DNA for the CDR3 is TGTGCCAGTAGAAGTACGACAGGGGGAAACACCATATATTTT.

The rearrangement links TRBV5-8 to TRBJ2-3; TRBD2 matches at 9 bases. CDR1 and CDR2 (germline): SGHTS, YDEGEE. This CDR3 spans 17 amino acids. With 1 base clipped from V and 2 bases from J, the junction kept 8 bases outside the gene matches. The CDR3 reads CASSLYLAGSPTDTQYF. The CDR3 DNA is TGTGCCAGCAGCTTGTATCTAGCGGGGAGTCCCACAGATACGCAGTATTTT. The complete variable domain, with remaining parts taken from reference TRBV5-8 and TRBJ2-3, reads EAGVTQSPTHLIKTRGQQATLRCSPISGHTSVYWYQQALGLGLQFLLWYDEGEERNRGNFPPRFSGRQFPNYSSELNVNALELEDSALYLCASSLYLAGSPTDTQYFGPGTRLTVL.

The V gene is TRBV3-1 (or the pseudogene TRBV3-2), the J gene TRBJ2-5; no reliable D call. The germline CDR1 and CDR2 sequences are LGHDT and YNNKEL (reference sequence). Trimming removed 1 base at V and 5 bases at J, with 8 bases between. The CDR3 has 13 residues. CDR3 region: CASSQASGETQYF. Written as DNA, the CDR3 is TGTGCCAGCAGCCAAGCTAGTGGGGAGACCCAGTACTTC.

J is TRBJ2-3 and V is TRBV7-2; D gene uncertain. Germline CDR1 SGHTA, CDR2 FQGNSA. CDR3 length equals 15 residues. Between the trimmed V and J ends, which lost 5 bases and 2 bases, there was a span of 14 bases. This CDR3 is CASSPQLGFTDTQYF. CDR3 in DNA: TGTGCCAGCAGCCCACAGCTCGGCTTCACAGATACGCAGTATTTT.

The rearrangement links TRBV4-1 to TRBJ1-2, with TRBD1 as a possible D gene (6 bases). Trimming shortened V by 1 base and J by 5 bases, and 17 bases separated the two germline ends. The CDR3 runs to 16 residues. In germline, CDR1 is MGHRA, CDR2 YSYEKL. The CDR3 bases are TGCGCCAGCAGCCAAGGACGAGGGGGTCCCATTTATGGCTACACCTTC. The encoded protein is CASSQGRGGPIYGYTF.

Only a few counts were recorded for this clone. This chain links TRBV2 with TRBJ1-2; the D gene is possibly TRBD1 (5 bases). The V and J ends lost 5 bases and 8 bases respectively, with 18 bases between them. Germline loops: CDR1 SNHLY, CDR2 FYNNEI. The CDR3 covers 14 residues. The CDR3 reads CASSSGYQYRGYTF. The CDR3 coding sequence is TGTGCCAGCAGTTCAGGGTATCAATATCGCGGCTACACCTTC.

CDR3 nucleotide sequence: TGTGCCAGCAGCCTGGAGGTAGGGAAAGAAGGCTACACCTTC. This codes for CASSLEVGKEGYTF. The chain employs TRBV4-2 and TRBJ1-2; D not resolved. Looked up from germline, CDR1 is LGHNA and CDR2 is YNFKEQ. Trimming pared 4 bases from V and 8 bases from J, leaving 17 bases between. The CDR3 is 14 residues long.

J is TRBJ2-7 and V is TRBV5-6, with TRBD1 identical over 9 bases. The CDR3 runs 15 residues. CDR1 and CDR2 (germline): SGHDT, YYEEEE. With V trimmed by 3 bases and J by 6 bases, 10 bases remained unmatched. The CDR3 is CASSSSGTGISEQYF. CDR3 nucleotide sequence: TGTGCCAGCAGCTCCTCCGGGACAGGGATATCCGAGCAGTACTTC.

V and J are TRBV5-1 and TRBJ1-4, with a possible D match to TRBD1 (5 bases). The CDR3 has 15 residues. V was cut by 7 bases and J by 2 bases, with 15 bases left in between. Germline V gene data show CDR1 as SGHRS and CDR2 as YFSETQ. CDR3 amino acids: CASSRDAGTNEKLFF. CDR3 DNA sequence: TGCGCCAGCTCCCGAGATGCAGGGACTAATGAAAAACTGTTTTTT.

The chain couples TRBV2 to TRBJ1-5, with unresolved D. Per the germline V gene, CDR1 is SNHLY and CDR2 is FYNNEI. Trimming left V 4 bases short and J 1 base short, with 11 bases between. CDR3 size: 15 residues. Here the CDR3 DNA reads TGTGCCAGCAGTGGGGCACTGGGCAGCAATCAGCCCCAGCATTTT. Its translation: CASSGALGSNQPQHF.

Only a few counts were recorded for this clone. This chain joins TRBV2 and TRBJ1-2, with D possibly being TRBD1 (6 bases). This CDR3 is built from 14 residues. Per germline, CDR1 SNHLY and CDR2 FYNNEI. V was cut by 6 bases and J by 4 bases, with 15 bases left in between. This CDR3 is CASRYTDRSYGYTF. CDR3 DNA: TGTGCCAGCAGGTACACAGACAGGTCCTATGGCTACACCTTC.

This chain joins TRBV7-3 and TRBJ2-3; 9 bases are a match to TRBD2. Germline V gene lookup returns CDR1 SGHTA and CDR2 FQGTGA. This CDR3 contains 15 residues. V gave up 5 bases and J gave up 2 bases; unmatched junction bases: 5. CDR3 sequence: CASSLVAGDTDTQYF. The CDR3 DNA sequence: TGTGCCAGCAGCCTTGTAGCGGGGGACACAGATACGCAGTATTTT.

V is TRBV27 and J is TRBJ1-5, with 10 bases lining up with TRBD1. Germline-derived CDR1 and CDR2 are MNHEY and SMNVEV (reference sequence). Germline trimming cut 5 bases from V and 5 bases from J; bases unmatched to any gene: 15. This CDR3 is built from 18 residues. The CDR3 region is CASSPRDRGPLSYQPQHF. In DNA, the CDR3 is TGTGCCAGCAGTCCTCGGGACAGGGGCCCTCTAAGCTATCAGCCCCAGCATTTT.

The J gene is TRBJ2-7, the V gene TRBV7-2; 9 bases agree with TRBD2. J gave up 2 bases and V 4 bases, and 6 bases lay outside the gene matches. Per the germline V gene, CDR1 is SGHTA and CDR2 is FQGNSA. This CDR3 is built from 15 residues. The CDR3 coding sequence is TGTGCCAGCAGCTATCTAGCGGGGTCTACCTACGAGCAGTACTTC. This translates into CASSYLAGSTYEQYF.

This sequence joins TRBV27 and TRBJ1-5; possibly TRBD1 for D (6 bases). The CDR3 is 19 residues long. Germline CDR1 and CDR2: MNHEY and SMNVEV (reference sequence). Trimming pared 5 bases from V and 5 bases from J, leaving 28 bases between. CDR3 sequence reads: CASSPGATRWYREHQPQHF. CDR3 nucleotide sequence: TGTGCCAGCAGTCCCGGGGCCACGAGGTGGTACAGGGAGCATCAGCCCCAGCATTTT.

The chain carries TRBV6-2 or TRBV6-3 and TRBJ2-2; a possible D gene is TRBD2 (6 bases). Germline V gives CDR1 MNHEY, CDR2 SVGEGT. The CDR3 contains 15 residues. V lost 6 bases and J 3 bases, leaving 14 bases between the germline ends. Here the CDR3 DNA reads TGTGCCAGCAGCCGACTAGTCGGTGACACCGGGGAGCTGTTTTTT. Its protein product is CASSRLVGDTGELFF.

The CDR3 spells CASSGTSGTPYEQYF. In DNA form, the CDR3 reads TGTGCCAGCAGTGGGACAAGTGGTACTCCCTACGAGCAGTACTTC. The chain links TRBV2 to TRBJ2-7; TRBD1 might be the D (5 bases). Germline values: CDR1 SNHLY, CDR2 FYNNEI. The ends were cut back, 4 bases at V and 2 bases at J, with 15 bases in the middle. The CDR3 totals 15 residues.

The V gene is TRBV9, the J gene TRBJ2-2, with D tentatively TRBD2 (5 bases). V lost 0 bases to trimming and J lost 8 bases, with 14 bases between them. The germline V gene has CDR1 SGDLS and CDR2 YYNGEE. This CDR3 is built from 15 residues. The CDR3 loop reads CASSVGPSGEGELFF. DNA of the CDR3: TGTGCCAGCAGCGTAGGCCCCTCTGGGGAGGGGGAGCTGTTTTTT.